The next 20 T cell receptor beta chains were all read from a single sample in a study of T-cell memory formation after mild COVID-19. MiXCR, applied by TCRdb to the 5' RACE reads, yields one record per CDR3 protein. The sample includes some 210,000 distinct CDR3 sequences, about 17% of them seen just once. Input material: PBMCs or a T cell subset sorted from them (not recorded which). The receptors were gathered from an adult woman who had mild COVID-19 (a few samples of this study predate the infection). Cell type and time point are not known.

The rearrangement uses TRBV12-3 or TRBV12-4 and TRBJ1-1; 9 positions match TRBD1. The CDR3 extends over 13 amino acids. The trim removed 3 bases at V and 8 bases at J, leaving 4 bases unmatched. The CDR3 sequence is CASSFHRGLEAFF. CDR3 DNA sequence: TGTGCCAGCAGTTTCCACAGGGGGCTGGAAGCTTTCTTT.

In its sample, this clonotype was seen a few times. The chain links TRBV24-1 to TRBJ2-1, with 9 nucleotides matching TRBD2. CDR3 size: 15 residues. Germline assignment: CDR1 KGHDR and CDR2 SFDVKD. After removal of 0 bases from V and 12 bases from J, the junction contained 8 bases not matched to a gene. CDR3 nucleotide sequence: TGTGCCACCAGTGATTTGTATGGGACTAGCCGCTCGCAGTTCTTC. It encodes CATSDLYGTSRSQFF.

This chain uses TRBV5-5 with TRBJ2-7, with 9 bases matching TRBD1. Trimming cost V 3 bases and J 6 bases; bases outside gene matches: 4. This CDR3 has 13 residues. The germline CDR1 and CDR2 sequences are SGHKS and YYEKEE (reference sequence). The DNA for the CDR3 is TGTGCCAGCAGCTACCCGACAGGGGGCGAGCAGTACTTC. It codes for CASSYPTGGEQYF.

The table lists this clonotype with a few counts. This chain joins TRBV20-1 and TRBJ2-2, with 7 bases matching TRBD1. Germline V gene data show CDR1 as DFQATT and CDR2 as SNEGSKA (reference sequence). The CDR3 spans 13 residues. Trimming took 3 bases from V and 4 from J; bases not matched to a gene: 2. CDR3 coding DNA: TGCAGTGCTAGGACAGGGCCCACCGGGGAGCTGTTTTTT. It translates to CSARTGPTGELFF.

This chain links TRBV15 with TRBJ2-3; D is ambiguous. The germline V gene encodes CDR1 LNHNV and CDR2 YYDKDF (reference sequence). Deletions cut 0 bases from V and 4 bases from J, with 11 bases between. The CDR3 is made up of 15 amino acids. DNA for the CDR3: TGTGCCACCAGCAGAGATATGAAGTCTCCAGATACGCAGTATTTT. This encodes CATSRDMKSPDTQYF.

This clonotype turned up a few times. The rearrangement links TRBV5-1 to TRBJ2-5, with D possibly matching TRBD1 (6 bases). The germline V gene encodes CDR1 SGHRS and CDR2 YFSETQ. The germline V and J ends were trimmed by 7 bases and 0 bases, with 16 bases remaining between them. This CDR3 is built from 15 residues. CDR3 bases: TGCGCCAGCGCTCCTGGGGGCAGTTACCAAGAGACCCAGTACTTC. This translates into CASAPGGSYQETQYF.

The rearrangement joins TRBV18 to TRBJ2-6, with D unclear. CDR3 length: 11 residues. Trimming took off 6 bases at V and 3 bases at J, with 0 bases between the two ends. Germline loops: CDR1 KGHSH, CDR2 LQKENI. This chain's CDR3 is CASSGANVLTF. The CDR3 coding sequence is TGTGCCAGCTCTGGGGCCAACGTCCTGACTTTC. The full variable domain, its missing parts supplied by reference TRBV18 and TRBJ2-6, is NAGVMQNPRHLVRRRGQEARLRCSPMKGHSHVYWYRQLPEEGLKFMVYLQKENIIDESGMPKERFSAEFPKEGPSILRIQQVVRGDSAAYFCASSGANVLTFGAGSRLTVL.

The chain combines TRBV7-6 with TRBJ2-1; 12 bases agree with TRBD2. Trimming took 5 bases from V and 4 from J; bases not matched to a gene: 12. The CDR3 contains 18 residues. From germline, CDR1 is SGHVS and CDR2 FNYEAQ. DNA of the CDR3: TGTGCCAGCAGCGACCCCAGGGCTAGCGGGGGGGTTTACAATGAGCAGTTCTTC. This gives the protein CASSDPRASGGVYNEQFF.

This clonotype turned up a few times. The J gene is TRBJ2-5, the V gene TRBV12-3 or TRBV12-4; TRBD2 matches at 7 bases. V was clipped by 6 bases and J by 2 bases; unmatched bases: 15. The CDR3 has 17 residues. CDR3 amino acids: CASSPLKGLSLQETQYF. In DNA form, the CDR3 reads TGTGCCAGCAGCCCCCTAAAGGGACTATCACTTCAAGAGACCCAGTACTTC.

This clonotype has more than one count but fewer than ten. CDR3 loop: CASSVDGTGGTRRRTDTQYF. CDR3 coding DNA: TGTGCCAGCAGTGTCGATGGCACAGGGGGCACTCGGCGGCGCACAGATACGCAGTATTTT. J is TRBJ2-3 and V is TRBV2; 9 nucleotides align to TRBD1. V was pared by 4 bases and J by 1 base, with 18 bases of the junction left unmatched. The germline gives CDR1 SNHLY, CDR2 FYNNEI. The CDR3 contains 20 residues.

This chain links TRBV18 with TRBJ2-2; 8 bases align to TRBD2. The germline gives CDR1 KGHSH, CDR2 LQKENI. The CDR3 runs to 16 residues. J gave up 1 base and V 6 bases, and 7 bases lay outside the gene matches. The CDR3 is CASSGSGAMNTGELFF. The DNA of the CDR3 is TGTGCCAGCTCGGGTAGCGGGGCCATGAACACCGGGGAGCTGTTTTTT. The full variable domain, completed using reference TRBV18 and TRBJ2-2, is NAGVMQNPRHLVRRRGQEARLRCSPMKGHSHVYWYRQLPEEGLKFMVYLQKENIIDESGMPKERFSAEFPKEGPSILRIQQVVRGDSAAYFCASSGSGAMNTGELFFGEGSRLTVL.

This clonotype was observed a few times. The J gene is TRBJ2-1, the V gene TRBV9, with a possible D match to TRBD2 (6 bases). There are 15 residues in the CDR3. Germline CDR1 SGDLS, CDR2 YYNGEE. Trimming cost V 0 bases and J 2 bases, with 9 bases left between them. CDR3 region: CASSVGGGAYNEQFF. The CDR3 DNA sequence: TGTGCCAGCAGCGTAGGCGGAGGGGCCTACAATGAGCAGTTCTTC.

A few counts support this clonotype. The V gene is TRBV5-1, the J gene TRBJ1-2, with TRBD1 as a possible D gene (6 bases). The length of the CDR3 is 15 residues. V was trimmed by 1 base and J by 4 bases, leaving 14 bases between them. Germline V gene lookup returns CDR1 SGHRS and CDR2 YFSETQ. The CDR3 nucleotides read TGCGCCAGCAGCTTGAGCAGGGGCGAAGGCTATGGCTACACCTTC. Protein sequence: CASSLSRGEGYGYTF. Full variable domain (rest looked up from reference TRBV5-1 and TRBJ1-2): KAGVTQTPRYLIKTRGQQVTLSCSPISGHRSVSWYQQTPGQGLQFLFEYFSETQRNKGNFPGRFSGRQFSNSRSEMNVSTLELGDSALYLCASSLSRGEGYGYTFGSGTRLTVV.

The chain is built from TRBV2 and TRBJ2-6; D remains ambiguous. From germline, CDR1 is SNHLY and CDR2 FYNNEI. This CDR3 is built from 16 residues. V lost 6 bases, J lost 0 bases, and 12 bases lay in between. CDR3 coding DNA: TGTGCCAGCAGCCTCGACGGGCCCTCTGGGGCCAACGTCCTGACTTTC. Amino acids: CASSLDGPSGANVLTF.

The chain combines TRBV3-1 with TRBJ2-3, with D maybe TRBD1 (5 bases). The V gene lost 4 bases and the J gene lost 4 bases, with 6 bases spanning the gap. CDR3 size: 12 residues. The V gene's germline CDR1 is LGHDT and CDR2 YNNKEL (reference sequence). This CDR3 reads CASSPQADTQYF. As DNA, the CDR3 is TGTGCCAGCAGCCCACAGGCAGATACGCAGTATTTT.

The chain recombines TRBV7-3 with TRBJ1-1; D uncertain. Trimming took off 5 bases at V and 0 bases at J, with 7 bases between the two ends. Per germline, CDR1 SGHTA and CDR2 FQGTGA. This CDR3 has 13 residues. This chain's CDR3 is CASSPSVNTEAFF. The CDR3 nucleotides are TGTGCCAGCAGCCCGAGTGTGAACACTGAAGCTTTCTTT.

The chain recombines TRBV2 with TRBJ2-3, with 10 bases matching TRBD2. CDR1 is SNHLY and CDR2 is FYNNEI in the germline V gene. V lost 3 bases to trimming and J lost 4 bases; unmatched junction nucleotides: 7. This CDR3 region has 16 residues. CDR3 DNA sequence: TGTGCCAGCAGTGAGGGGATAGCGGGAGGACCAGATACGCAGTATTTT. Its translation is CASSEGIAGGPDTQYF.

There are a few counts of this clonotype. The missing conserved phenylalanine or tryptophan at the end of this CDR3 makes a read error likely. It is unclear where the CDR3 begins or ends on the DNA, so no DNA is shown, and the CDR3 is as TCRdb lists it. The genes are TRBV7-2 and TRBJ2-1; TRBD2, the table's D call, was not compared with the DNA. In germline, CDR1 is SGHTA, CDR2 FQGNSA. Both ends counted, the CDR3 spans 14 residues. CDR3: CASSAGLAGGSLLV.

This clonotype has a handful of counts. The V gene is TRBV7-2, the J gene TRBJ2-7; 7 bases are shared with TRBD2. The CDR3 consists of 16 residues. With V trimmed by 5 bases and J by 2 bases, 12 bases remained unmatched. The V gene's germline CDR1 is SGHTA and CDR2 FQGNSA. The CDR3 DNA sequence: TGTGCCAGCAGCCCCCGCGGGAGTGGGGGAGCCTACGAGCAGTACTTC. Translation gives CASSPRGSGGAYEQYF.

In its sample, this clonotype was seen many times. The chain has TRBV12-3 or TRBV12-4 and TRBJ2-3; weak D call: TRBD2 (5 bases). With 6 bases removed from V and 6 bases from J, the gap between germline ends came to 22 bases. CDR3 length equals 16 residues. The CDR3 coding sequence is TGTGCCAGCAGCTCCCAGCCGGGGAACACGGCGGATACGCAGTATTTT. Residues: CASSSQPGNTADTQYF.